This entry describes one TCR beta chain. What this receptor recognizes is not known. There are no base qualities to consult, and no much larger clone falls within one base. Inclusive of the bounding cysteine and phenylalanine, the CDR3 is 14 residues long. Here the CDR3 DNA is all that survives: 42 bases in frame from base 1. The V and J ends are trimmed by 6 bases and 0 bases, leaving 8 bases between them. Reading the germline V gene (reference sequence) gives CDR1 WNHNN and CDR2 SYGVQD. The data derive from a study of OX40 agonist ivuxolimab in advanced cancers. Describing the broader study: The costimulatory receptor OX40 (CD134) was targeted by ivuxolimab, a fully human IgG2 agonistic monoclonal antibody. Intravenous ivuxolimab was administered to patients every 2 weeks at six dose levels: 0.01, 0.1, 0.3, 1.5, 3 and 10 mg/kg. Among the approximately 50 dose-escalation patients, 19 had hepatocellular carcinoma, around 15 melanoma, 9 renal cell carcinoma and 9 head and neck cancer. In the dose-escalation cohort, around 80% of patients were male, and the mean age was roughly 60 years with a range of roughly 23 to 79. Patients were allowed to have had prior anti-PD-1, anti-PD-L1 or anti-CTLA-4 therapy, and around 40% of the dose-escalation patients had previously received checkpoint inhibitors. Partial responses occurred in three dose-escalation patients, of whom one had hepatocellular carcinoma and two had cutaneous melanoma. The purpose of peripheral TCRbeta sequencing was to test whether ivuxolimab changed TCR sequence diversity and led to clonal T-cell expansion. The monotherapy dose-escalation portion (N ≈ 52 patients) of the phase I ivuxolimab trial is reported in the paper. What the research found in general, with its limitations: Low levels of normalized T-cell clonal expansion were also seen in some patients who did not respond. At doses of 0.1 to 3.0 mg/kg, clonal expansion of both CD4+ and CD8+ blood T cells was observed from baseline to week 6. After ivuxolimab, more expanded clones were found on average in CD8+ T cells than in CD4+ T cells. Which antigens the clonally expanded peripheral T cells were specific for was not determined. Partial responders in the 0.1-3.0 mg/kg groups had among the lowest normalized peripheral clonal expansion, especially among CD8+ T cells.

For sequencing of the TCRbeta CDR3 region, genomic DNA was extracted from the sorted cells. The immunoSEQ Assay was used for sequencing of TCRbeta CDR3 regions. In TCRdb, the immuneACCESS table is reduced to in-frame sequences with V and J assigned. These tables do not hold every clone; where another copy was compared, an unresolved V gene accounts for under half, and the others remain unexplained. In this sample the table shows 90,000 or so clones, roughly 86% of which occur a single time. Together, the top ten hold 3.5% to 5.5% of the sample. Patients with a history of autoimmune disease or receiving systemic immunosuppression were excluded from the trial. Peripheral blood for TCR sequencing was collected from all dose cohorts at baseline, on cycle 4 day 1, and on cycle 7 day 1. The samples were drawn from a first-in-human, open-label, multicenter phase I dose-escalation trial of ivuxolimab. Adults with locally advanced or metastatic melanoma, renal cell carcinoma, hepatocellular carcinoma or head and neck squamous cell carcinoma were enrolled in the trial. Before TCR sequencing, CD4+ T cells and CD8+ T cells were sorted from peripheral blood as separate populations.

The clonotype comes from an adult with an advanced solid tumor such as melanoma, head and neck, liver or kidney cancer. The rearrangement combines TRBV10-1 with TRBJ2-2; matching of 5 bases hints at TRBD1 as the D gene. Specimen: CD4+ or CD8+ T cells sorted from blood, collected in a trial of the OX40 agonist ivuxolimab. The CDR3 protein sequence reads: CASSQTANTGELFF. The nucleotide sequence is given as TGCGCCAGCAGCCAGACAGCGAACACCGGGGAGCTGTTTTTT.